This T cell receptor (beta chain) appears in the sequencing data of a study of human T cells and chemical hapten exposure. CDR3 length: 13 residues. Trimming pared 4 bases from V and 5 bases from J, leaving 9 bases between. Per germline, CDR1 SGDLS and CDR2 YYNGEE. Each CDR3 protein is one row after TCRdb ran MiXCR on the RACE reads. The sample includes 110,000 or so distinct CDR3 sequences, 9% to 9.5% seen only once; the top ten take 3.1%. This clonotype occurred many times. The time point denotes: patch test 2, 6 weeks after DPC sensitization. The treatment was: therapeutic diphenylcyclopropenone sensitization with weekly scalp DPC.

The chain couples TRBV9 to TRBJ2-2, with a possible D match to TRBD1 (5 bases). The specimen comprised whole blood, sampled in connection with sensitization to the hapten diphenylcyclopropenone (DPC). This TCR was recovered from a woman in her 40s with alopecia areata. Some clones in this sample may be carry-over from other donors' samples. The CDR3 is CASSPAGTGELFF. DNA for the CDR3: TGTGCCAGCAGCCCCGCAGGGACCGGGGAGCTGTTTTTT. Variable domain in full (rest from reference TRBV9 and TRBJ2-2): DSGVTQTPKHLITATGQRVTLRCSPRSGDLSVYWYQQSLDQGLQFLIQYYNGEERAKGNILERFSAQQFPDLHSELNLSSLELGDSALYFCASSPAGTGELFFGEGSRLTVL.